This paragraph reports one T cell receptor beta chain. Its antigen is undetermined. The sample originates from a study of glioma-infiltrating T cells. Study results and limitations: CDR3 overlap between tissue and blood was very small. Non-neoplastic patients had below-expected tissue-blood divergence, while all gliomas exceeded expectation.

The iRepertoire nested amplicon-rescue multiplex PCR amplified TCR alpha and beta CDR3s from RNA. Tissue mRNA or PBMC total RNA, 100-400 ng, went into one-step reverse transcription and amplification. One entry per CDR3 protein, called by TCRdb with MiXCR from the multiplex PCR reads. The sample gives approximately 100,000 distinct CDR3 sequences, less than 30% of which show up once; under 45% is in the top ten. The CDR3 is 14 amino acids. Germline values: CDR1 LGHNA, CDR2 YSLEER. Trimming shortened V by 1 base and J by 5 bases, and 12 bases separated the two germline ends. The gene calls are TRBV4-3 and TRBJ2-7, with D perhaps assigned TRBD1 or TRBD2 (5 bases each). Sequences were obtained from glioma tissue, nonneoplastic brain tissue, or PBMCs (not recorded which). This TCR was sampled from a human donor with low-grade glioma or glioblastoma, undergoing nonglioma brain surgery, or in good health (not recorded which). The CDR3 loop reads CASSQVEGFDEQYF. The CDR3 DNA is TGCGCCAGCAGCCAAGTAGAGGGGTTCGACGAGCAGTACTTC.